Listed below are T cell receptor beta chains from one sample, sequenced in a study of blood T cell repertoires in COVID-19. Method: immunoSEQ multiplex PCR; TCRdb's copy keeps in-frame clones and lacks some. The data show around 84,000 clones, about 80% seen once. Sequencing used peripheral blood. The origin of the receptors is a woman aged 40 to 49 with active or convalescent COVID-19. Both conserved end residues are part of each CDR3. A D gene is named only where the DNA matches it firmly. Expanded clones get a size class; other rows say once, few or many, or leave the size out.

v_gene	abundance	j_gene	d_gene	CDR3aa	CDR3nt
TRBV6-9	NA	TRBJ2-1	NA	CASSPGTFTHNADQFF	TGTGCCAGCAGCCCCGGGACTTTTACCCACAATGCTGATCAGTTCTTC
TRBV11-2	few	TRBJ2-1	NA	CASSPDLYNEQFF	TGTGCCAGCAGCCCGGACTTGTACAATGAGCAGTTCTTC
TRBV18	few	TRBJ2-2	TRBD1	CASSPNRDRGTGELFF	TGTGCCAGCTCACCTAACCGGGACAGGGGGACCGGGGAGCTGTTTTTT
TRBV7-2	NA	TRBJ1-4	NA	CASSLGNTEKLFF	TGTGCCAGCAGCTTAGGCAACACGGAAAAACTGTTTTTT
TRBV27	NA	TRBJ1-5	TRBD1	CASRDRGRLQPQHF	TGTGCCAGCAGGGACAGGGGTCGGCTTCAGCCCCAGCATTTT
TRBV6-1	once	TRBJ2-2	NA	CASSETVRGELFF	TGTGCCAGCAGTGAAACCGTGAGGGGGGAGCTGTTTTTT
TRBV6-5	few	TRBJ1-6	NA	CASRSVVFPNSPLHF	TGTGCCAGCCGTAGCGTGGTGTTCCCTAATTCACCCCTCCACTTT
TRBV7-9	NA	TRBJ1-1	NA	CASSLEGRWTEAFF	TGTGCCAGCAGCTTAGAAGGGAGATGGACTGAAGCTTTCTTT
TRBV30	NA	TRBJ2-5	NA	CAWGASQETQYF	TGTGCCTGGGGGGCTTCCCAAGAGACCCAGTACTTC
TRBV27	once	TRBJ2-3	NA	CASSFVHPSTDTQYF	TGTGCCAGCAGTTTCGTACATCCTAGCACAGATACGCAGTATTTT
TRBV5-1	NA	TRBJ2-7	TRBD1	CASSSRTGLVHEQYF	TGCGCCAGCAGCTCCCGGACAGGGCTGGTGCACGAGCAGTACTTC
TRBV11-2	NA	TRBJ1-1	NA	CASSLFRSNTEAFF	TGTGCCAGCAGCTTATTTCGGTCGAACACTGAAGCTTTCTTT
TRBV9	NA	TRBJ2-2	TRBD2	CASRASGTGELFF	TGTGCCAGCAGAGCTAGCGGCACCGGGGAGCTGTTTTTT
TRBV18	NA	TRBJ1-5	NA	CASSPGRGPSNQPQHF	TGTGCCAGCTCTCCGGGGAGAGGGCCTAGCAATCAGCCCCAGCATTTT
TRBV7-8	NA	TRBJ2-2	TRBD1	CASRYRQGANTGELFF	TGTGCCAGCAGGTACCGACAGGGGGCGAACACCGGGGAGCTGTTTTTT
TRBV7-2	NA	TRBJ2-6	TRBD2	CASSLAAGGPRSGANVLTF	TGTGCCAGCAGCTTAGCCGCGGGGGGCCCGAGGTCTGGGGCCAACGTCCTGACTTTC
TRBV11-1	NA	TRBJ2-5	NA	CASSLARETQYF	TGTGCCAGCAGCTTAGCGCGGGAGACCCAGTACTTC
TRBV28	NA	TRBJ1-2	TRBD1	CASSPGQNYGYTF	TGTGCCAGCAGCCCGGGACAGAACTATGGCTACACCTTC
TRBV18	NA	TRBJ1-6	NA	CASSPPGGGNSPLHF	TGTGCCAGCTCACCACCCGGGGGAGGAAATTCACCCCTCCACTTT
TRBV23-1	NA	TRBJ2-3	TRBD2	CASSRAGGASTDTQYF	TGCGCCAGCAGTCGCGCGGGGGGTGCTAGCACAGATACGCAGTATTTT
TRBV7-2	NA	TRBJ2-7	NA	CASSKIPGHSYEQYF	TGTGCCAGCAGCAAGATCCCGGGACATTCCTACGAGCAGTACTTC
TRBV27	few	TRBJ2-7	TRBD2	CASSLASGLYEQYF	TGTGCCAGCAGTTTAGCTAGCGGGCTCTACGAGCAGTACTTC
TRBV5-5	NA	TRBJ1-5	NA	CASSQQAYSNQPQHF	TGTGCCAGCAGCCAACAGGCGTATAGCAATCAGCCCCAGCATTTT
TRBV19	NA	TRBJ1-1	NA	CASSMSGSDTEAFF	TGTGCCAGTAGTATGTCCGGGTCGGACACTGAAGCTTTCTTT
TRBV2	NA	TRBJ2-7	NA	CASSESEAGGDYEQYF	TGTGCCAGCAGTGAAAGCGAGGCAGGAGGGGACTACGAGCAGTACTTC
TRBV11-3	NA	TRBJ1-3	TRBD1	CASSSYRGQNTIYF	TGTGCCAGCAGCTCTTACAGGGGGCAGAACACCATATATTTT
TRBV6-6	once	TRBJ1-1	TRBD1	CASSQWDRVNTEAFF	TGTGCCAGCAGTCAATGGGACAGGGTCAACACTGAAGCTTTCTTT
TRBV19	NA	TRBJ2-3	TRBD2	CASSGWTSGTDTQYF	TGTGCCAGTAGTGGCTGGACTAGCGGTACGGATACGCAGTATTTT